Sequencing of this T cell receptor (beta chain) was carried out in a study of shared clonotypes between healthy human individuals. The study's findings and limits: Unshared clonotypes carried lower generation probabilities than those common to all four donors.

Details on this clone: Its target is unknown.

The table came from immunoSEQ multiplex PCR; TCRdb's copy has only in-frame clones and leaves some out. The sample records roughly 2.2 million clones, around 93% being singletons. The sequence came from a man aged 18 to 29 in good health. Some clones in this sample may be carry-over from other donors' samples. The sequenced sample was naive CD4+ T cells from PBMCs. The subset here: CD45RA+ positively selected.

The CDR3 sequence: CASSENLAGGNEQFF. The CDR3 nucleotides read TGTGCCAGCAGTGAAAACCTAGCGGGAGGCAATGAGCAGTTCTTC. The V and J genes are TRBV6-1 and TRBJ2-1; 11 nucleotides agree with TRBD2. In germline, CDR1 is MNHNS, CDR2 SASEGT. V gave up 2 bases and J gave up 6 bases; unmatched junction bases: 3. The CDR3 has 15 amino acids.